These 12 T cell receptor beta chains were all obtained from the same sample, sequenced in a study of identical twins (dated by TCRdb to the mid-2010s). Preparation of the library involved 5' RACE. Instrument used: Illumina HiSeq 2000. The public sequencing data were trimmed at Q25 with fastp and processed into clonotypes with MiXCR by TCRdb, which kept only in-frame beta chains. Every CDR3 protein is listed once, alongside the most common genes and DNA of its rows. The sample table records around 1.7 million distinct CDR3 sequences; more than 30% of these occur just once. Clones ranked in the top ten supply around 0.3% of the sample. Sequencing was performed on cord blood. Receptor source: a newborn girl in good health.

The chain carries TRBV5-1 and TRBJ2-1; possibly TRBD2 for D (5 bases). The CDR3 is 14 amino acids. CDR1 and CDR2 (germline): SGHRS, YFSETQ. V shed 4 bases and J shed 3 bases, with 11 bases lying between them. CDR3 sequence reads: CASSDGLLYNEQFF. CDR3 coding DNA: TGCGCCAGCAGCGACGGACTTCTCTACAATGAGCAGTTCTTC.

This clonotype has a count of ten or more. This chain uses TRBV7-2 with TRBJ2-1; 10 bases agree with TRBD2. Per germline, CDR1 SGHTA and CDR2 FQGNSA. This CDR3 has 16 residues. V gave up 3 bases and J gave up 2 bases; unmatched junction bases: 4. The CDR3 bases are TGTGCCAGCAGCTTGGCTAGCGGGGGTACCTACAATGAGCAGTTCTTC. This sequence encodes CASSLASGGTYNEQFF.

This clonotype was counted only a few times. Here the CDR3 DNA reads TGCGCCAGCAGCTTGGGGGCTAGCGGGGGGTCAGATACGCAGTATTTT. It specifies CASSLGASGGSDTQYF. The chain employs TRBV5-1 and TRBJ2-3, with 11 bases aligning to TRBD2. The CDR3 totals 16 residues. Per germline, CDR1 SGHRS and CDR2 YFSETQ. The V and J ends lost 0 bases and 4 bases, in that order; junction bases with no gene match: 4.

This clonotype was observed a handful of times. The chain links TRBV4-2 to TRBJ2-5; 11 bases fit TRBD1. The CDR3 has 16 residues. After removal of 5 bases from V and 1 base from J, the junction contained 6 bases not matched to a gene. The V gene's germline CDR1 is LGHNA and CDR2 YNFKEQ. As DNA, the CDR3 is TGTGCCAGCAGCGCCGGGACAGGGGGTCCCCAAGAGACCCAGTACTTC. Translated: CASSAGTGGPQETQYF.

A note on this clonotype: One junction end disagrees with the germline gene, perhaps due to a read error. The chain couples TRBV6-5 to TRBJ2-3, with 11 bases matching TRBD2. This CDR3 region has 17 residues. In germline, CDR1 is MNHEY, CDR2 SVGAGI. Here the CDR3 DNA reads TGTGCCAGCAGTGACTCTTACCTAGCGGGGGGAACAGATACGCAGTATTTT. The encoded protein is CASSDSYLAGGTDTQYF.

This clonotype was detected ten times or more. The chain carries TRBV29-1 and TRBJ1-4, with no clear D. Germline V gene data show CDR1 as SQVTM and CDR2 as ANQGSEA. This CDR3 contains 10 residues. With 6 bases removed from V and 7 bases from J, the gap between germline ends came to 6 bases. The CDR3 sequence: CSVWTEKLFF. The CDR3 DNA sequence: TGCAGCGTGTGGACTGAAAAACTGTTTTTT.

The chain carries TRBV7-6 and TRBJ2-1; 9 bases map to TRBD1. The trim removed 1 base at V and 7 bases at J, leaving 8 bases unmatched. The germline V gene has CDR1 SGHVS and CDR2 FNYEAQ. The CDR3 is 16 amino acids. As DNA, the CDR3 is TGTGCCAGCAGCTTAGTTTTCGGGACAGGGAATAATGAGCAGTTCTTC. It encodes CASSLVFGTGNNEQFF.

In its sample, this clonotype was seen a few times. The chain couples TRBV3-1 to TRBJ2-7, with 8 bases identical to TRBD1. Germline CDR1 reads LGHDT; CDR2 reads YNNKEL (reference sequence). Trimming removed 4 bases from V and 5 bases from J; junction bases left unmatched: 4. CDR3 length: 13 residues. The DNA of the CDR3 is TGTGCCAGCAGCCCGATGGACAGGGACGAGCAGTACTTC. Translated: CASSPMDRDEQYF.

This clonotype was detected only a few times. The genes are TRBV18 and TRBJ2-4; D may be TRBD2 (5 bases). The V gene lost 3 bases and the J gene lost 6 bases, with 12 bases spanning the gap. The CDR3 spans 14 residues. Germline V gives CDR1 KGHSH, CDR2 LQKENI. The chain's CDR3 is CASSPDSLPNIQYF. The CDR3 DNA is TGTGCCAGCTCACCGGACTCTTTGCCAAACATTCAGTACTTC.

This chain connects TRBV2 to TRBJ2-1; no definite D call. Germline assignment: CDR1 SNHLY and CDR2 FYNNEI. This CDR3 comprises 13 residues. The V end was cut by 1 base, the J end by 4 bases, with 5 bases between. The CDR3 spells CASSEEGYNEQFF. CDR3 sequence (DNA): TGTGCCAGCAGTGAAGAGGGATACAATGAGCAGTTCTTC.

V usage is TRBV6-6 and J usage is TRBJ2-3; TRBD2 aligns across 8 bases. This CDR3 has 16 residues. Trimming cost V 4 bases and J 3 bases; bases outside gene matches: 9. Germline V gives CDR1 MNHNY, CDR2 SVGAGI (reference sequence). This CDR3 is CASSSRAGVVTDTQYF. The DNA of the CDR3 is TGTGCCAGCAGTTCCCGAGCGGGAGTGGTGACAGATACGCAGTATTTT.

The chain joins TRBV28 to TRBJ2-7; the match to TRBD2 covers 7 bases. In germline, CDR1 is MDHEN, CDR2 SYDVKM. The V segment lost 2 bases and the J segment 2 bases; nucleotides outside the gene matches: 9. The CDR3 has 16 amino acids. Written as DNA, the CDR3 is TGTGCCAGCAGTTTAGAGGAGGCGGGGAGGGCCTACGAGCAGTACTTC. Its translation: CASSLEEAGRAYEQYF.